This T cell receptor (beta chain) appears in the sequencing data of a study of Ad26.COV2.S vaccination and SARS-CoV-2 variants. The study's findings and limits: The breadth of spike-specific CD8+ and CD4+ T cell responses after vaccination was reportedly substantial.

Note on this clone: The antigen remains undetermined.

TCRdb's copy holds only in-frame clones and misses some; the assay was immunoSEQ multiplex PCR. The sample records roughly 300,000 clones, about 89% being singletons. Documented treatment: around 19 received Ad26.COV2.S at low or high dose, single or two shots; about 5 received placebo; per-sample allocation not given. Specimens were obtained on day 63 following the first vaccine or placebo injection. Adults aged 18-55 years in Boston included the donor. The source is a person aged 18-60 years who received the Ad26.COV2.S COVID-19 vaccine or a placebo. Sample: peripheral blood, taken in a trial of Ad26.COV2.S vaccine versus placebo.

CDR3 in DNA: TGTGCCAGTAGTGCCTGGACGGGAGACAATGAGCAGTTCTTC. Residues: CASSAWTGDNEQFF. The rearrangement joins TRBV19 to TRBJ2-1, with D perhaps TRBD2 (6 bases). Germline V gene data show CDR1 as LNHDA and CDR2 as SQIVND (reference sequence). V dropped 5 bases and J dropped 5 bases, with 13 bases sitting between them. The CDR3 spans 14 residues.